One sample yielded the 2 T cell receptor beta chains listed below, sequenced in a study of T-cell reconstitution after alpha-beta-depleted transplantation in children. Unique molecular identifiers were used in preparing the TCRbeta library. TCRdb re-called the PCR reads with MiXCR, one entry per CDR3 protein. This table has tens of thousands of distinct CDR3 sequences, about a tenth appearing once. Sequenced material: PBMCs, mostly from graft donor cells, taken 60 days after TCRalphabeta/CD19-depleted stem cell transplant. These receptor sequences come from a male patient aged 2-15 years who had a stem cell transplant for chronic granulomatous disease, so the T cells may come from the graft donor.

V gene TRBV20-1 combines with J gene TRBJ2-5; 9 bases are shared with TRBD1. J gave up 1 base and V 3 bases, and 3 bases lay outside the gene matches. The CDR3 runs to 14 residues. Germline V gives CDR1 DFQATT, CDR2 SNEGSKA (reference sequence). In DNA form, the CDR3 reads TGCAGTGCTAGCTCGGACAGGGGCCAAGAGACCCAGTACTTC. Protein sequence: CSASSDRGQETQYF.

The chain recombines TRBV6-1 with TRBJ2-1, with D perhaps TRBD2 (6 bases). Trimming left V 8 bases short and J 5 bases short, with 13 bases between. The CDR3 spans 13 residues. Germline CDR1 reads MNHNS; CDR2 reads SASEGT. DNA of the CDR3: TGTGCCAGCCGTGGAGGGATTCACAATGAGCAGTTCTTC. Translating it yields CASRGGIHNEQFF.